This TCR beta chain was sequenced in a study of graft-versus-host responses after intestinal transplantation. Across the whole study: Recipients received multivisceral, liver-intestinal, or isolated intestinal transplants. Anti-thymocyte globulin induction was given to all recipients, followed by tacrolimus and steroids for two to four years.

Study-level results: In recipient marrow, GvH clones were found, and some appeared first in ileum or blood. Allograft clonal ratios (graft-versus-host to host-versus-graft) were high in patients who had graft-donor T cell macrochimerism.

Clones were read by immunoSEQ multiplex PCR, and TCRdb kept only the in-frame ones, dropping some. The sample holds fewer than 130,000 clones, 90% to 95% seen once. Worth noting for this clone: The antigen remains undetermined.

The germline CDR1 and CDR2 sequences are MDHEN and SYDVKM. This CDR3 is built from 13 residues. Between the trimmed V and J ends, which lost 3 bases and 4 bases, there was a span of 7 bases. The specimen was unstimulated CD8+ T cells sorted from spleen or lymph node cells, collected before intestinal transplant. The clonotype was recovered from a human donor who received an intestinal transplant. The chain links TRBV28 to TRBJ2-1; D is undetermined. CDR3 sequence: CASSFEGYNEQFF. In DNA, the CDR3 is TGTGCCAGCAGTTTTGAAGGGTACAATGAGCAGTTCTTC. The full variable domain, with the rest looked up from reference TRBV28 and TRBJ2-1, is DVKVTQSSRYLVKRTGEKVFLECVQDMDHENMFWYRQDPGLGLRLIYFSYDVKMKEKGDIPEGYSVSREKKERFSLILESASTNQTSMYLCASSFEGYNEQFFGPGTRLTVL.